The next 9 T cell receptor beta chains were all read from a single sample in a study of control samples from healthy donors and cancer patients. Method: immunoSEQ multiplex PCR; TCRdb's copy keeps in-frame clones and lacks some. Counted here are roughly 190,000 clones, about 90% occurring once; the ten biggest clones make up about 1.7%. The sample was blood. The receptor set was obtained from a man younger than 45 in good health.

The rearrangement joins TRBV2 to TRBJ2-1; D may be TRBD2 (6 bases). Trimming took 7 bases from V and 0 from J, leaving 13 bases between them. The length of the CDR3 is 15 residues. Germline CDR1 reads SNHLY; CDR2 reads FYNNEI. The CDR3 sequence is CASMEGTLSYNEQFF. The CDR3 nucleotides read TGTGCCAGCATGGAGGGGACCCTCTCCTACAATGAGCAGTTCTTC.

The chain joins TRBV5-1 to TRBJ2-2, with 12 bases identical to TRBD2. This CDR3 has 17 residues. V lost 4 bases to trimming and J lost 1 base; unmatched junction nucleotides: 5. Germline V CDR1 and CDR2: SGHRS, YFSETQ. The CDR3 coding sequence is TGCGCCAGCAGCCATGGACTAGCGGGGATGAACACCGGGGAGCTGTTTTTT. Its translation is CASSHGLAGMNTGELFF.

The chain has TRBV2 and TRBJ1-3; 9 bases agree with TRBD1. CDR1 and CDR2 from the germline V gene are SNHLY and FYNNEI. CDR3 length: 18 amino acids. The J segment lost 0 bases and the V segment lost 8 bases, leaving 14 bases of the junction unmatched. CDR3 residues: CASYRDREPRGSGNTIYF. CDR3 sequence (DNA): TGTGCCAGCTACCGGGACAGGGAACCCCGGGGCTCTGGAAACACCATATATTTT.

The chain couples TRBV27 to TRBJ2-7, with 11 positions matching TRBD1. The ends lost 6 bases at V and 1 base at J; junction bases unmatched: 8. The CDR3 runs 16 residues. The V gene's germline CDR1 is MNHEY and CDR2 SMNVEV (reference sequence). CDR3 region: CASRDRGLIGSYEQYF. In nucleotides, the CDR3 is TGTGCCAGCAGGGACAGGGGGCTTATAGGGTCCTACGAGCAGTACTTC.

With regard to this clone: At one boundary the junction diverges from the germline segment, which might be a read error. The chain joins TRBV2 to TRBJ1-6; no definite D call. Germline-derived CDR1 and CDR2 are SNHLY and FYNNEI. CDR3 length: 16 amino acids. The CDR3 nucleotides read TGTGCCAGCAGCGGTCGGGGTGAGGCGGGAAATTCGCCCCTCCACTTT. It translates to CASSGRGEAGNSPLHF.

V is TRBV5-6 and J is TRBJ1-2, with 9 bases identical to TRBD1. CDR3 length equals 15 residues. V lost 4 bases to trimming and J lost 5 bases; unmatched junction nucleotides: 9. Germline CDR1 and CDR2: SGHDT and YYEEEE. Written as DNA, the CDR3 is TGTGCCAGCAGCGAAACCGGGACAGGGACTTATGGCTACACCTTC. This sequence encodes CASSETGTGTYGYTF. The full variable domain, rest sourced from reference TRBV5-6 and TRBJ1-2, is DAGVTQSPTHLIKTRGQQVTLRCSPKSGHDTVSWYQQALGQGPQFIFQYYEEEERQRGNFPDRFSGHQFPNYSSELNVNALLLGDSALYLCASSETGTGTYGYTFGSGTRLTVV.

The rearrangement links TRBV5-1 to TRBJ1-4, with a weak D call TRBD1 (5 bases). The CDR3 is 12 residues long. The germline gives CDR1 SGHRS, CDR2 YFSETQ. Deletions cut 5 bases from V and 10 bases from J, with 12 bases between. In DNA form, the CDR3 reads TGCGCCAGCAGACCCGACAGCGGAAAACTGTTTTTT. This gives the protein CASRPDSGKLFF.

The J gene is TRBJ1-3, the V gene TRBV5-1, with TRBD1 identical over 7 bases. J was trimmed by 0 bases and V by 1 base; bases with no gene match: 13. CDR3 length equals 19 residues. The germline V gene encodes CDR1 SGHRS and CDR2 YFSETQ. Written as DNA, the CDR3 is TGCGCCAGCAGCTTGTACGGGACAGCCACAACCATCTCTGGAAACACCATATATTTT. Translation: CASSLYGTATTISGNTIYF.

This chain links TRBV19 with TRBJ2-1; 8 nucleotides line up with TRBD1. The germline CDR1 and CDR2 sequences are LNHDA and SQIVND (reference sequence). Trimming removed 5 bases from V and 7 bases from J; junction bases left unmatched: 10. The length of the CDR3 is 15 residues. DNA of the CDR3: TGTGCCAGTAGTTTGGACAGGGTGGTCAGGAATGAGCAGTTCTTC. Its protein is CASSLDRVVRNEQFF.